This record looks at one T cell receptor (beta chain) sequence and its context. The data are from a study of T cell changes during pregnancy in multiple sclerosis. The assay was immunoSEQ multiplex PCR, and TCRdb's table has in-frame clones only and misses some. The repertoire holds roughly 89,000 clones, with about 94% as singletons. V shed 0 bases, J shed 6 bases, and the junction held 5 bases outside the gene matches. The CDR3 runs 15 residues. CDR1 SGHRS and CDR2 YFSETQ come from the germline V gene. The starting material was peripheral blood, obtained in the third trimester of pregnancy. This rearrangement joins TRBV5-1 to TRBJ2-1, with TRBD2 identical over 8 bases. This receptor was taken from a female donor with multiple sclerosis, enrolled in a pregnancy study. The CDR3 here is CASSLGREGLNEQFF. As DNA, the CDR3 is TGCGCCAGCAGCTTGGGACGGGAGGGCCTCAATGAGCAGTTCTTC.